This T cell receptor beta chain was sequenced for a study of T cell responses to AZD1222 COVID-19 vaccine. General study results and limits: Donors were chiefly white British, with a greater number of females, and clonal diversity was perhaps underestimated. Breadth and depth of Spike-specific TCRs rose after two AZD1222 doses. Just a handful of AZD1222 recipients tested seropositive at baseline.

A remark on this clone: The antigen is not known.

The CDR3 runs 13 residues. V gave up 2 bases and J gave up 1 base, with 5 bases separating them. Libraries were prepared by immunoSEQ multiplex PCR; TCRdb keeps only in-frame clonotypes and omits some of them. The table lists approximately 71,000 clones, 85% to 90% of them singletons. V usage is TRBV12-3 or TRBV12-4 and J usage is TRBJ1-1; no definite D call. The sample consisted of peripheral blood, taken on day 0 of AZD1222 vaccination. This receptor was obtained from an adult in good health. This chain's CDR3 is CASSLRSNTEAFF. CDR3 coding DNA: TGTGCCAGCAGTTTAAGGTCGAACACTGAAGCTTTCTTT.